The 9 T cell receptor beta chains presented below share a single source sample, sequenced in a study of blood T cells in healthy people across ages. The use of a sample-barcoded 5' primer and a J-beta primer mix characterized a second PCR of about 6 to 12 cycles. One entry per CDR3 protein, called by TCRdb with MiXCR from the 5' RACE reads. The sample lists about 750,000 distinct CDR3 sequences; less than 70% were seen once. The material sequenced was blood. Every receptor here comes from an elderly man in good health.

V and J are TRBV7-9 and TRBJ2-5; the match to TRBD2 covers 7 bases. This CDR3 contains 14 residues. Germline V lookup: CDR1 SEHNR, CDR2 FQNEAQ (reference sequence). Losses at the gene ends were 5 bases for V and 11 bases for J; bases not matched to a gene: 14. The CDR3 nucleotides read TGTGCCAGCAGCGACGTGACTAGCTTGAATGAGCAGTACTTC. Translation: CASSDVTSLNEQYF. The full variable domain, completed using reference TRBV7-9 and TRBJ2-5, is DTGVSQNPRHKITKRGQNVTFRCDPISEHNRLYWYRQTLGQGPEFLTYFQNEAQLEKSRLLSDRFSAERPKGSFSTLEIQRTEQGDSAMYLCASSDVTSLNEQYFGPGTRLLVL.

Comments on this clonotype: It may be a read error: a sequence one base away is much more abundant. The rearrangement uses TRBV6-6 and TRBJ2-4; unclear D gene. There are 14 residues in the CDR3. Trimming cost V 11 bases and J 0 bases, with 14 bases left between them. Germline V gene data show CDR1 as MNHNY and CDR2 as SVGAGI (reference sequence). The CDR3 region has the DNA TGTGCCGTCTTAGATTTAGGAGCCAAAAACATTCAGTACTTC. Its protein product is CAVLDLGAKNIQYF.

The chain recombines TRBV2 with TRBJ1-2; weak D call: TRBD1 (5 bases). This CDR3 is built from 10 residues. V was trimmed by 4 bases and J by 12 bases, leaving 9 bases between them. Germline assignment: CDR1 SNHLY and CDR2 FYNNEI. This chain's CDR3 is CASSGGDHTF. The CDR3 DNA is TGTGCCAGCAGTGGGGGGGACCACACCTTC.

The rearrangement joins TRBV12-3 or TRBV12-4 to TRBJ2-3, with D possibly called TRBD1 or TRBD2 (5 bases each). V was shortened by 3 bases and J by 14 bases, with 27 bases between the two germline ends. There are 16 residues in the CDR3. The CDR3 sequence is CASSLGERREHRYAYF. DNA of the CDR3: TGTGCCAGCAGTTTGGGGGAGAGAAGAGAGCACAGATACGCGTATTTT.

There are many counts of this clonotype. The rearrangement links TRBV2 to TRBJ2-1, with D perhaps matching TRBD2 (6 bases). In germline, CDR1 is SNHLY, CDR2 FYNNEI. The CDR3 extends over 11 amino acids. Trimming took off 5 bases at V and 14 bases at J, with 13 bases between the two ends. The CDR3, as DNA: TGTGCCAGCAGTTTGGCGGGAATAGAGTTCTTC. Protein product: CASSLAGIEFF.

The chain carries TRBV28 and TRBJ2-7, with D tentatively TRBD2 (5 bases). This CDR3 is built from 14 residues. Germline V CDR1 and CDR2: MDHEN, SYDVKM. Trimming removed 7 bases from V and 3 bases from J, with 16 bases in between. The CDR3 DNA reads TGTGCCAGCAAGAGGGCAGGAGGCTTCTACGAGCAGTACTTC. Protein product: CASKRAGGFYEQYF.

A remark on this clonotype: An end of the junction does not agree with germline; a read error may underlie this. The chain combines TRBV2 with TRBJ1-5; no reliable D call. CDR3 size: 11 residues. Germline CDR1 reads SNHLY; CDR2 reads FYNNEI. For the CDR3, the DNA is TGTGCCAACAGTGGCCCGGGGCCCCAGCATTTT. Protein sequence: CANSGPGPQHF.

The chain uses TRBV4-2 and TRBJ1-1; D not resolved. The CDR3 loop spans 15 amino acids. Trimming shortened V by 0 bases and J by 11 bases, and 19 bases separated the two germline ends. CDR1 and CDR2 (germline): LGHNA, YNFKEQ. CDR3 sequence (DNA): TGTGCCAGCAGCCAAGATGGACCGAGGTTGGCTGGGGCTTTCTTT. This encodes CASSQDGPRLAGAFF.

This chain joins TRBV10-3 and TRBJ2-4, with 13 bases that match TRBD2. CDR3 length equals 16 residues. Per the germline V gene, CDR1 is ENHRY and CDR2 is SYGVKD. Trimming at V came to 3 bases and at J to 8 bases, leaving 7 bases not matched to a gene. The DNA for the CDR3 is TGTGCCATCAGTGATGGGACTAGCGGGACCTCGGACATTCAGTACTTC. Translating it yields CAISDGTSGTSDIQYF.